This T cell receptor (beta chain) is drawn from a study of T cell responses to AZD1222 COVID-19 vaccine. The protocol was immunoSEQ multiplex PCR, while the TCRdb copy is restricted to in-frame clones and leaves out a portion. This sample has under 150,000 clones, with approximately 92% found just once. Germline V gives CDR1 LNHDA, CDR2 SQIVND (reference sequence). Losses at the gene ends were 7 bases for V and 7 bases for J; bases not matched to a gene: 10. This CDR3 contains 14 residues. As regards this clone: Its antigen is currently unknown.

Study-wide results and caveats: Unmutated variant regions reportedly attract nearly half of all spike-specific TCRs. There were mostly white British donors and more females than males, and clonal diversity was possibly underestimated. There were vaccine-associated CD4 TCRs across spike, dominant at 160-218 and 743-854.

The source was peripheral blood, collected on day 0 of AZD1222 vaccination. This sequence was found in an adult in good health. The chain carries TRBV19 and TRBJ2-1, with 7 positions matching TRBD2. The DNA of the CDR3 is TGTGCCAGTAACTTCCCCGGGACTACGAATGAGCAGTTCTTC. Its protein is CASNFPGTTNEQFF.